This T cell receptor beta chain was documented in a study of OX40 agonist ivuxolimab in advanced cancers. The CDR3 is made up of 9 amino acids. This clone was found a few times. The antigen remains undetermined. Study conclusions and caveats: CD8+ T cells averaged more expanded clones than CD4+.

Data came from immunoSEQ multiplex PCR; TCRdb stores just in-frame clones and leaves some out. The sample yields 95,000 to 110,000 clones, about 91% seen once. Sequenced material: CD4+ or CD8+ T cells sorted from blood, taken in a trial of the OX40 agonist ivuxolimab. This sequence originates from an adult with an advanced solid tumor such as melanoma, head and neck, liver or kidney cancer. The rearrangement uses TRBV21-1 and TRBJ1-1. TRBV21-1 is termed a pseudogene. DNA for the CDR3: TGTGCCAGCAGCACTGAAGCTTTCTTT. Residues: CASSTEAFF.